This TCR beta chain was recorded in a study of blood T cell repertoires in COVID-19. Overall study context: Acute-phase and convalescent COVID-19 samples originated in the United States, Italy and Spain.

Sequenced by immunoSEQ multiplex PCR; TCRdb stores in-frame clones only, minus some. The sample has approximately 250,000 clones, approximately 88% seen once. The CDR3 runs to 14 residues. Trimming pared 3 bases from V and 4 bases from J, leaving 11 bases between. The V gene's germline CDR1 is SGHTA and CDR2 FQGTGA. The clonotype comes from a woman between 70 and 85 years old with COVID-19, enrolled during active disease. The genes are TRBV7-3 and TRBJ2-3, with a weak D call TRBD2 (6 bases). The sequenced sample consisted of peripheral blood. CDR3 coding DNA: TGTGCCAGCAGCTTCGGCGGGGCGGCAGATACGCAGTATTTT. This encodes CASSFGGAADTQYF.